This T cell receptor (beta chain) was documented in a study of T cells in localized non-small cell lung cancer. Sequenced by immunoSEQ multiplex PCR; TCRdb stores in-frame clones only, minus some. The sample gives fewer than 30,000 clones, 90% of which show up once; about 1% is in the top ten. Sequences were derived from peripheral blood, sampled before any cancer treatment. The sequence was collected from a woman aged 35-75 years with stage I lung adenocarcinoma.

The CDR3 loop reads CASNYRGYGYTF. Here the CDR3 DNA reads TGTGCCAGCAACTACAGGGGCTATGGCTACACCTTC. This chain links TRBV6-1 with TRBJ1-2; 7 nucleotides align to TRBD1. Looked up from germline, CDR1 is MNHNS and CDR2 is SASEGT. CDR3 size: 12 residues. With V trimmed by 7 bases and J by 4 bases, 3 bases remained unmatched.